This TCR beta chain was sequenced for a study of memory CD4+ T cells and cytomegalovirus serostatus. Study-level background: Donors were healthy Belgian adults, several CMV seropositive and 20 to 30 seronegative. Overall study results and limits: Median bootstrapped AUC for CMV status was around 0.95 originally, approximately 0.91 US-trained. The CMV-associated TCR signature appears largely within the CD4+ memory repertoire.

The CDR3 sequence is 18 residues long. CDR1 is MDHEN, CDR2 SYDVKM, per germline. V was clipped by 2 bases and J by 1 base, with 18 bases between them. The sort gate was single viable CD3+CD4+CD8-CD45RO+ cells for memory CD4+ T cells. For this clone: What it binds is unknown.

Some clones are missing from TCRdb's copy, which holds only in-frame ones; the method was immunoSEQ multiplex PCR. Of 50,000 to 60,000 clones in the sample, approximately 80% were seen once. The clonotype was recovered from an adult in good health and CMV-seronegative. The material sequenced was memory CD4+ T cells from blood. The chain recombines TRBV28 with TRBJ1-5; a weak D match, TRBD1 (5 bases). CDR3 sequence (DNA): TGTGCCAGCAGTTTACCCCTGAGCGGGGCCGTAAGCAATCAGCCCCAGCATTTT. Translated: CASSLPLSGAVSNQPQHF.